The 14 T cell receptor beta chains presented below share a single source sample, sequenced in a study of graft-versus-host responses after intestinal transplantation. Sequenced by immunoSEQ multiplex PCR; TCRdb stores in-frame clones only, minus some. This table holds around 96,000 clones, approximately 92% found once. The sample consisted of PBMCs, taken about 440 days after intestinal transplant. The receptors here all came from a human patient who received an intestinal transplant, so some T cells may come from the graft donor.

The chain uses TRBV19 and TRBJ2-7, with 8 bases identical to TRBD1. Losses at the gene ends were 4 bases for V and 1 base for J; bases not matched to a gene: 6. CDR3 length equals 15 residues. Germline V CDR1 and CDR2: LNHDA, SQIVND (reference sequence). The CDR3 DNA follows: TGTGCCAGTAGTACGAGCCGGGACAGGTCCTACGAGCAGTACTTC. Its protein product is CASSTSRDRSYEQYF. The variable domain in full, with the rest retrieved from reference TRBV19 and TRBJ2-7, is DGGITQSPKYLFRKEGQNVTLSCEQNLNHDAMYWYRQDPGQGLRLIYYSQIVNDFQKGDIAEGYSVSREKKESFPLTVTSAQKNPTAFYLCASSTSRDRSYEQYFGPGTRLTVT.

The chain employs TRBV5-8 and TRBJ1-1; unclear D gene. Germline CDR1 SGHTS, CDR2 YDEGEE. The CDR3 runs 9 residues. V gave up 0 bases and J gave up 12 bases, with 3 bases separating them. CDR3 sequence: CASSLVTFF. The CDR3 DNA is TGTGCCAGCAGCTTGGTAACTTTCTTT. Drawing the rest from reference TRBV5-8 and TRBJ1-1, the complete variable domain is EAGVTQSPTHLIKTRGQQATLRCSPISGHTSVYWYQQALGLGLQFLLWYDEGEERNRGNFPPRFSGRQFPNYSSELNVNALELEDSALYLCASSLVTFFGQGTRLTVV.

This chain uses TRBV29-1 with TRBJ1-2; no clear D. V was pared by 6 bases and J by 4 bases, with 15 bases between. The CDR3 is made up of 13 amino acids. Per germline, CDR1 SQVTM and CDR2 ANQGSEA. The CDR3 protein is CSVTLRASYGYTF. For the CDR3, the DNA is TGCAGCGTCACTCTACGGGCTTCCTATGGCTACACCTTC.

The rearrangement links TRBV7-2 to TRBJ2-2, with D hard to call. The CDR3 loop spans 15 amino acids. The V end was cut by 1 base, the J end by 4 bases, with 10 bases between. Germline assignment: CDR1 SGHTA and CDR2 FQGNSA. The CDR3 DNA reads TGTGCCAGCAGCTTAGTTCTAAGTTCCACCGGGGAGCTGTTTTTT. Translated: CASSLVLSSTGELFF.

The gene calls are TRBV25-1 and TRBJ1-2, with a weak D call TRBD1 (5 bases). The V end was cut by 0 bases, the J end by 3 bases, with 8 bases between. The CDR3 is 14 residues long. The germline V gene has CDR1 MGHDK and CDR2 SYGVNS. CDR3 sequence (DNA): TGTGCCAGCAGTGAATACAGGGATCACTATGGCTACACCTTC. Amino acids: CASSEYRDHYGYTF.

This chain joins TRBV4-1 and TRBJ1-2; 10 bases are shared with TRBD1. The germline V gene encodes CDR1 MGHRA and CDR2 YSYEKL. CDR3 length equals 16 residues. V lost 5 bases to trimming and J lost 4 bases; unmatched junction nucleotides: 10. CDR3 region: CASSKDRGSLGYGYTF. CDR3 DNA: TGCGCCAGCAGCAAGGACAGGGGGAGTTTGGGCTATGGCTACACCTTC.

V and J are TRBV5-4 and TRBJ1-1; 7 nucleotides match TRBD1. The CDR3 consists of 13 residues. Per germline, CDR1 SGHNT and CDR2 YYREEE (reference sequence). The V and J ends lost 3 bases and 11 bases, in that order; junction bases with no gene match: 10. CDR3 sequence reads: CASSSPGGTAAFF. In nucleotides, the CDR3 is TGTGCCAGCAGCTCACCAGGGGGGACGGCGGCTTTCTTT.

DNA for the CDR3: TGCAGCGTTGAAGGTTTTGGCAGGGACTACGAGCAGTACTTC. Translating it yields CSVEGFGRDYEQYF. The chain joins TRBV29-1 to TRBJ2-7; TRBD1 might be the D (5 bases). Trimming removed 1 base from V and 3 bases from J, with 13 bases in between. The CDR3 runs 14 residues. Germline V gene data show CDR1 as SQVTM and CDR2 as ANQGSEA.

The chain uses TRBV5-8 and TRBJ1-5, with unresolved D. Trimming pared 10 bases from V and 3 bases from J, leaving 14 bases between. This CDR3 has 13 amino acids. The germline gives CDR1 SGHTS, CDR2 YDEGEE. CDR3 nucleotide sequence: TGTGCCGACGTCGGGGAGCTCAATCAGCCCCAGCATTTT. Residues: CADVGELNQPQHF.

The chain links TRBV13 to TRBJ2-2; D ambiguous. The CDR3 extends over 15 amino acids. V was pared by 0 bases and J by 2 bases, with 7 bases between. Germline V gene sequence: CDR1 PRHDT, CDR2 FYEKMQ (reference sequence). In nucleotides, the CDR3 is TGTGCCAGCAGCTTAGGGACCTTCAACACCGGGGAGCTGTTTTTT. Translated: CASSLGTFNTGELFF. Full variable domain (missing parts from reference TRBV13 and TRBJ2-2): AAGVIQSPRHLIKEKRETATLKCYPIPRHDTVYWYQQGPGQDPQFLISFYEKMQSDKGSIPDRFSAQQFSDYHSELNMSSLELGDSALYFCASSLGTFNTGELFFGEGSRLTVL.

The chain combines TRBV19 with TRBJ2-7; 9 bases map to TRBD1. The CDR3 has 17 amino acids. From germline, CDR1 is LNHDA and CDR2 SQIVND (reference sequence). The junction had 11 bases not matched to a gene; V was cut back by 3 bases and J by 2 bases. CDR3 sequence (DNA): TGTGCCAGTAGTATGGAGGCCCCGGGACAGGGTACCTACGAGCAGTACTTC. Protein sequence: CASSMEAPGQGTYEQYF.

The V gene is TRBV18, the J gene TRBJ1-1, with D tentatively TRBD1 (5 bases). Germline CDR1 and CDR2: KGHSH and LQKENI. This CDR3 comprises 13 residues. The V end lost 6 bases, the J end lost 5 bases, and 13 bases lay between the germline ends. CDR3 bases: TGTGCCAGCTCCCACTCGGAGGGGACTGAAGCTTTCTTT. As protein: CASSHSEGTEAFF.

This clone was recorded a few times. The chain couples TRBV5-1 to TRBJ1-3; D gene unclear. This CDR3 spans 15 amino acids. V lost 3 bases and J 1 base, leaving 11 bases between the germline ends. The germline V gene encodes CDR1 SGHRS and CDR2 YFSETQ. In DNA form, the CDR3 reads TGCGCCAGCAGCTCCGGCGAGGCGTCTGGAAACACCATATATTTT. Its translation: CASSSGEASGNTIYF.

This rearrangement joins TRBV19 to TRBJ1-1; D is ambiguous. V shed 3 bases and J shed 4 bases, with 12 bases lying between them. The CDR3 spans 14 residues. Per the germline V gene, CDR1 is LNHDA and CDR2 is SQIVND (reference sequence). This CDR3 is CASSMRLSGTEAFF. DNA of the CDR3: TGTGCCAGTAGTATGCGCCTCTCCGGCACTGAAGCTTTCTTT.